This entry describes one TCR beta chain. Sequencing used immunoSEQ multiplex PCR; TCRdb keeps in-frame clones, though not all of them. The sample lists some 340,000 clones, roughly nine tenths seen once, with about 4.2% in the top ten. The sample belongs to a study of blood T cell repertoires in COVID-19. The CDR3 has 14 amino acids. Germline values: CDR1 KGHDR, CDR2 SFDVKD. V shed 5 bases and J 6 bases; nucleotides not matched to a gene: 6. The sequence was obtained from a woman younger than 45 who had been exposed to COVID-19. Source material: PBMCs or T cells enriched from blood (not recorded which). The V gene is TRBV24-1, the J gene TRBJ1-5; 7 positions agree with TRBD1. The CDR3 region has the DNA TGTGCCACCAGTGGACGCAGGGACAGTCAGCCCCAGCATTTT. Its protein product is CATSGRRDSQPQHF.